Listed below are T cell receptor beta chains from one sample, sequenced in a study of OX40 agonist ivuxolimab in advanced cancers. The protocol was immunoSEQ multiplex PCR, while the TCRdb copy is restricted to in-frame clones and leaves out a portion. The data hold 25,000 to 35,000 clones, with over 60% observed a single time. Sequenced material: CD4+ or CD8+ T cells sorted from blood, taken in a trial of the OX40 agonist ivuxolimab. The receptors were sampled from an adult with an advanced solid tumor such as melanoma, head and neck, liver or kidney cancer. Each CDR3 is given with its conserved first and last residue.

V gene	J gene	CDR3 protein
TRBV6-5	TRBJ1-2	CATRISTGGNYGYTF
TRBV2	TRBJ2-4	CASSESRGQNIQYF
TRBV5-1	TRBJ2-7	CASSLESGTRLEQYF
TRBV6-5	TRBJ2-1	CASSDRGNEQFF
TRBV6-1	TRBJ1-5	CASSEQQGNQPQHF
TRBV19	TRBJ2-2	CASSIVGGAPTGELFF
TRBV2	TRBJ2-3	CASSGRRGGSTDTQYF
TRBV6-5	TRBJ1-6	CASSSPQGGSPLHF
TRBV7-3	TRBJ1-3	CASSPGITDNTIYF
TRBV2	TRBJ1-5	CASRQGFSNQPQHF
TRBV28	TRBJ1-3	CASSFDWLTSGNTIYF
TRBV6-1	TRBJ1-1	CASQDRTEAFF
TRBV2	TRBJ1-5	CASGTDNQPQHF
TRBV7-2	TRBJ1-2	CASNRDEGGPGAWGGYTF
TRBV19	TRBJ1-5	CASRGTDSNQPQHF
TRBV10-1	TRBJ1-6	CASSGTLLSPLHF
TRBV2	TRBJ2-1	CASREGTSGGKQFF
TRBV15	TRBJ1-2	CATSRPWAGGNYGYTF
TRBV5-6	TRBJ2-1	CASSHRQGVFNEQFF
TRBV2	TRBJ2-5	CASSVLGGTQETQYF
TRBV7-7	TRBJ2-3	CASSLGAGGPDTQYF
TRBV30	TRBJ2-2	CAWHQVGGELFF
TRBV27	TRBJ2-1	CASRAGDSNNEQFF
TRBV10-2	TRBJ2-7	CASSESNRGIYEQYF
TRBV6-4	TRBJ2-2	CAREGQPRGELFF
TRBV11-3	TRBJ2-3	CASSPGLAGDTDTQYF
TRBV4-2	TRBJ2-4	CASSQRTQDNIQYF
TRBV27	TRBJ1-6	CASKEGVTFTLHF
TRBV19	TRBJ1-5	CASSIGGGARNQPQHF
TRBV15	TRBJ1-4	CATSREGQVGEKLFF
TRBV5-4	TRBJ2-3	CASRIQGATDTQYF
TRBV5-1	TRBJ1-1	CASSLDRAREAEAFF
TRBV15	TRBJ2-7	CATSRDVGPYEQYF
TRBV7-9	TRBJ2-3	CASRRDLSTDTQYF
TRBV27	TRBJ1-6	CASSQRGSYNSPLHF
TRBV27	TRBJ2-7	CASSFVGQGAYEQYF
TRBV23-1	TRBJ1-2	CASSQSGWGPAKEGYTF